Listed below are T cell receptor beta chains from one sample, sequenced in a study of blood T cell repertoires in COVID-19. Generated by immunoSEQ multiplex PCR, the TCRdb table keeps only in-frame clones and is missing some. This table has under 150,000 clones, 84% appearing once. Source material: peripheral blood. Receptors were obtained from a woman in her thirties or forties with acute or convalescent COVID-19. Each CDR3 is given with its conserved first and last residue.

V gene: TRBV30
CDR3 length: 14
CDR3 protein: CAWSQGIGNSPLHF

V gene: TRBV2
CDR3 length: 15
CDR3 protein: CASSRQGQAVNEQFF

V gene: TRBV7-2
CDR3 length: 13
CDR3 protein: CASSFVPGGEQYF

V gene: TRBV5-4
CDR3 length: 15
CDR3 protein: CASSLVYSSTDTQYF

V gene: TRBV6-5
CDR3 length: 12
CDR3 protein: CASSNQDTEAFF

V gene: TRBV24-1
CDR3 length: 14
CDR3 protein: CATSDPTGDNEQFF

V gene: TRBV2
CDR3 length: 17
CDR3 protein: CASSEARTWDRGGEQYF

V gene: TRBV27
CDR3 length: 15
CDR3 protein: CASSPLAGGHNEQFF

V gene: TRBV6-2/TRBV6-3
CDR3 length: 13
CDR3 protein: CASSDTGVYGYTF

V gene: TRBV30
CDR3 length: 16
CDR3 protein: CAWTSGTGGLNYGYTF

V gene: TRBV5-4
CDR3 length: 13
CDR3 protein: CASSPYRTGELFF

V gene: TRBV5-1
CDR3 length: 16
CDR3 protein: CASTPYGGTGSDTQYF

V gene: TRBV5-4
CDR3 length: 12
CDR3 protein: CASRLTTGAQYF

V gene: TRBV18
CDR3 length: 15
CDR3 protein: CASSPPRADQETQYF

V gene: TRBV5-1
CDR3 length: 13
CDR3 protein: CASRYDTNTEAFF

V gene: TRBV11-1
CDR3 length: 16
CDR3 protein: CASSLVGLEGEETQYF

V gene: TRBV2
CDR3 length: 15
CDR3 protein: CASSEEGLAVGELFF

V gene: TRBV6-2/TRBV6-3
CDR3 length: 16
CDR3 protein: CASSYPKTGNTGELFF

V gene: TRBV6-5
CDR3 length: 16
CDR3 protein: CASSYSGTGGNYGYTF

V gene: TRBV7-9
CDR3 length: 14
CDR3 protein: CASSPGGGYNEQFF

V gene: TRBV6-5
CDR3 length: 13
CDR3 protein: CASRNLQGYGYTF

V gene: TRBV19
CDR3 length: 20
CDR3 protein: CASSMGDRGQTSGAADTQYF

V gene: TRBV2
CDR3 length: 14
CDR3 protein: CASRDSRSNYGYTF

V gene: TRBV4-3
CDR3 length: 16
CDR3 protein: CASSQELTGGVYEQYF

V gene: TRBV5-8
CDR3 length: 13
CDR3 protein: CASSRYRVDTQYF

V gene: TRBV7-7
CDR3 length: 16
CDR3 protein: CASSPLGGGLTDTQYF

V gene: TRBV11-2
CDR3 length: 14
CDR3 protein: CASSRLKTEYGYTF

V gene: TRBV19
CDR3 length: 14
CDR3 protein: CASSITGVQYGYTF

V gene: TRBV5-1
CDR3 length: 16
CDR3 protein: CARRGPDYYSYNEQFF

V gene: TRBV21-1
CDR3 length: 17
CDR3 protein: CASSKALEGTPAWPQHF

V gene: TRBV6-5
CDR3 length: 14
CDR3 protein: CASTDSGGWTEAFF

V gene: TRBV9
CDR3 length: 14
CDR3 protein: CASSVGTAYNEQFF

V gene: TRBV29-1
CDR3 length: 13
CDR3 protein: CSVERTPTDTQYF

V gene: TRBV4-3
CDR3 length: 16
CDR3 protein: CASSQGSGGARETQYF

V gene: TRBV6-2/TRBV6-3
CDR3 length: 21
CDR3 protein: CASSYSMAGDRAGFGNQPQHF

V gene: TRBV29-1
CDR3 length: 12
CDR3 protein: CSGGTGNTEAFF

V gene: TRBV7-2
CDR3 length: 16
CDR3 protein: CASSPLGQGAVGGYTF

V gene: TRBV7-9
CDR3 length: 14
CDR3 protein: CASSYQGSYNEQFF

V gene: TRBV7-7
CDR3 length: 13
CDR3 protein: CASSADRGKEQYF